These 22 T cell receptor beta chains share one sample of origin, sequenced in a study of shared clonotypes between healthy human individuals. TCRdb's table, derived via immunoSEQ multiplex PCR, lists solely in-frame clones and lacks some. The sample consists of more than 2 million clones, approximately 94% of them appearing once. It was CD45RO-negative cells, positively selected for CCR7, that made up naive CD8 cells, with terminally differentiated effector memory CD45RA+ cells excluded. The sample comprised naive CD8+ T cells sorted from blood. The source of these receptors is a man younger than 35 in good health.

The chain couples TRBV7-6 to TRBJ2-5, with D possibly matching TRBD2 (6 bases). Trimming pared 5 bases from V and 0 bases from J, leaving 13 bases between. The CDR3 sequence is 15 residues long. Germline values: CDR1 SGHVS, CDR2 FNYEAQ. CDR3 amino acids: CASSLIGGNQETQYF. In nucleotides, the CDR3 is TGTGCCAGCAGCCTAATTGGGGGGAACCAAGAGACCCAGTACTTC.

This clone was seen only once. Other DNA sequences in the sample encode the same CDR3. The chain joins TRBV27 to TRBJ2-7; D is perhaps TRBD2 (6 bases). CDR1 and CDR2 (germline): MNHEY, SMNVEV (reference sequence). Trimming cost V 6 bases and J 2 bases, with 17 bases left between them. The CDR3 has 15 amino acids. The CDR3 DNA is TGTGCCAGCAGCTTAACTAGCTTACCAACCTACGAGCAGTACTTC. Amino acid sequence: CASSLTSLPTYEQYF.

The chain has TRBV7-9 and TRBJ1-4, with D unclear. The CDR3 runs to 13 residues. Trimming pared 5 bases from V and 12 bases from J, leaving 16 bases between. The V gene's germline CDR1 is SEHNR and CDR2 FQNEAQ (reference sequence). The CDR3 protein is CASSPPGEEQLFF. CDR3 DNA: TGTGCCAGCAGCCCGCCCGGGGAGGAGCAACTGTTTTTT.

The sample holds one count of this clone. The chain joins TRBV7-9 to TRBJ2-3, with D perhaps assigned TRBD1 or TRBD2 (5 bases each). The CDR3 is 15 amino acids. V lost 5 bases and J lost 3, with 15 bases in between. Germline values: CDR1 SEHNR, CDR2 FQNEAQ (reference sequence). This CDR3 reads CASSPRDEGTDTQYF. The CDR3 region has the DNA TGTGCCAGCAGCCCTCGGGACGAAGGGACAGATACGCAGTATTTT.

The V and J genes are TRBV6-5 and TRBJ2-1; D call uncertain. The V gene lost 5 bases and the J gene lost 4 bases, with 12 bases spanning the gap. This CDR3 has 14 amino acids. Germline loops: CDR1 MNHEY, CDR2 SVGAGI. CDR3 amino acids: CASSPEVGYNEQFF. As DNA, the CDR3 is TGTGCCAGCAGTCCCGAGGTAGGGTACAATGAGCAGTTCTTC.

V usage is TRBV2 and J usage is TRBJ2-5; D possibly corresponds to TRBD2 (6 bases). V was trimmed by 7 bases and J by 4 bases, leaving 7 bases between them. CDR3 size: 11 residues. Germline CDR1 reads SNHLY; CDR2 reads FYNNEI. CDR3 amino acids: CASMGLETQYF. DNA of the CDR3: TGTGCCAGCATGGGACTAGAGACCCAGTACTTC. Based on the CDR3 plus reference TRBV2 and TRBJ2-5, the full variable domain is EPEVTQTPSHQVTQMGQEVILRCVPISNHLYFYWYRQILGQKVEFLVSFYNNEISEKSEIFDDQFSVERPDGSNFTLKIRSTKLEDSAMYFCASMGLETQYFGPGTRLLVL.

The chain employs TRBV6-6 and TRBJ2-7; D is unresolved. V was trimmed by 2 bases and J by 1 base, leaving 9 bases between them. The CDR3 loop spans 14 amino acids. The germline CDR1 and CDR2 sequences are MNHNY and SVGAGI (reference sequence). CDR3 in amino acids: CASSYPTYSYEQYF. The CDR3 nucleotides are TGTGCCAGCAGTTACCCGACTTATTCCTACGAGCAGTACTTC.

In nucleotides, the CDR3 is TGTGCCAGCAGTACCCAACCTTGGGCGGAATATAGCAATCAGCCCCAGCATTTT. Its translation: CASSTQPWAEYSNQPQHF. The chain uses TRBV28 and TRBJ1-5; no reliable D call. Germline CDR1 reads MDHEN; CDR2 reads SYDVKM. V lost 5 bases and J 0 bases, leaving 20 bases between the germline ends. The CDR3 sequence is 18 residues long.

The J gene is TRBJ2-5, the V gene TRBV4-1; 8 nucleotides agree with TRBD2. The CDR3 is made up of 14 amino acids. Germline V gene data show CDR1 as MGHRA and CDR2 as YSYEKL. The V segment lost 3 bases and the J segment 4 bases; nucleotides outside the gene matches: 4. CDR3 nucleotides: TGCGCCAGCAGCCATCGACTAGCGACAGAGACCCAGTACTTC. This gives the protein CASSHRLATETQYF.

The V and J genes are TRBV7-9 and TRBJ2-1, with 10 bases that match TRBD2. The germline CDR1 and CDR2 sequences are SEHNR and FQNEAQ (reference sequence). Trimming at V came to 5 bases and at J to 9 bases, leaving 16 bases not matched to a gene. CDR3 length equals 17 residues. In DNA form, the CDR3 reads TGTGCCAGCAGCCCCCATTTGTCAAAGCGGGAGGGCCTTGAGCAGTTCTTC. As protein: CASSPHLSKREGLEQFF.

This chain joins TRBV12-5 and TRBJ2-3; 10 nucleotides match TRBD2. The J segment lost 2 bases and the V segment lost 7 bases, leaving 9 bases of the junction unmatched. CDR3 size: 16 residues. Per the germline V gene, CDR1 is LGHNT and CDR2 is FRNRAP. The CDR3 loop is CASALTSGPSTDTQYF. CDR3 nucleotide sequence: TGTGCTAGTGCCCTGACTAGCGGGCCTTCCACAGATACGCAGTATTTT.

This clone was recorded once. The V gene is TRBV4-2, the J gene TRBJ2-7; D unresolved. V gave up 3 bases and J gave up 4 bases, with 10 bases separating them. CDR1 is LGHNA and CDR2 is YNFKEQ in the germline V gene. This CDR3 has 13 amino acids. The CDR3 here is CASSQRTRYEQYF. The CDR3 nucleotides read TGTGCCAGCAGCCAGAGGACGCGATACGAGCAGTACTTC.

J is TRBJ1-5 and V is TRBV4-3; D gene ambiguous. This CDR3 region has 18 residues. The germline gives CDR1 LGHNA, CDR2 YSLEER. The ends were cut back, 0 bases at V and 2 bases at J, with 17 bases in the middle. The CDR3, as DNA: TGCGCCAGCAGCCAAGAGCTCCTCGCGGGCGAGGGCAATCAGCCCCAGCATTTT. Its translation: CASSQELLAGEGNQPQHF.

The chain employs TRBV28 and TRBJ2-5; 11 bases fit TRBD2. This CDR3 comprises 17 residues. CDR1 and CDR2 (germline): MDHEN, SYDVKM. V dropped 3 bases and J dropped 5; count of bases not matched to a gene: 11. The CDR3 loop is CASSFVTSGDLRETQYF. DNA of the CDR3: TGTGCCAGCAGTTTTGTGACTAGCGGGGATCTTCGGGAGACCCAGTACTTC.

The chain joins TRBV6-1 to TRBJ1-2, with TRBD1 matching 9 bases. Trimming removed 2 bases from V and 3 bases from J; junction bases left unmatched: 4. The CDR3 loop spans 15 amino acids. Germline CDR1 and CDR2: MNHNS and SASEGT. DNA for the CDR3: TGTGCCAGCAGTGAACTTACAGGGGGCGACTATGGCTACACCTTC. This gives the protein CASSELTGGDYGYTF.

The J gene is TRBJ2-1, the V gene TRBV10-2; 11 positions agree with TRBD2. V was clipped by 2 bases and J by 7 bases; unmatched bases: 1. The CDR3 is 14 residues long. Germline loops: CDR1 WSHSY, CDR2 SAAADI. The chain's CDR3 is CASSEVAGGNEQFF. In nucleotides, the CDR3 is TGCGCCAGCAGTGAGGTAGCGGGAGGGAATGAGCAGTTCTTC.

The table lists this clone with a count of one. The chain is built from TRBV6-1 and TRBJ1-6; 10 positions agree with TRBD1. This CDR3 has 14 residues. V trimming: 5 bases; J trimming: 8 bases; junction bases outside the gene matches: 3. Per the germline V gene, CDR1 is MNHNS and CDR2 is SASEGT. CDR3: CASSLGQGYSPLHF. The DNA for the CDR3 is TGTGCCAGCAGTTTGGGACAGGGGTATTCACCCCTCCACTTT.

This chain uses TRBV6-6 with TRBJ2-7; 7 bases match TRBD2. The CDR3 has 14 amino acids. Germline V CDR1 and CDR2: MNHNY, SVGAGI (reference sequence). V was pared by 10 bases and J by 2 bases, with 11 bases of the junction left unmatched. In nucleotides, the CDR3 is TGTGCCACCTCTCCCACTAGCGCCGCCTACGAGCAGTACTTC. It is translated as CATSPTSAAYEQYF.

V gene TRBV5-5 combines with J gene TRBJ2-3, with unresolved D. In germline, CDR1 is SGHKS, CDR2 YYEKEE (reference sequence). This CDR3 has 12 residues. V shed 2 bases and J shed 3 bases, with 4 bases lying between them. The CDR3 sequence: CASSLPTDTQYF. For the CDR3, the DNA is TGTGCCAGCAGCTTACCGACAGATACGCAGTATTTT. Full variable domain (outside the CDR3, taken from reference TRBV5-5 and TRBJ2-3): DAGVTQSPTHLIKTRGQQVTLRCSPISGHKSVSWYQQVLGQGPQFIFQYYEKEERGRGNFPDRFSARQFPNYSSELNVNALLLGDSALYLCASSLPTDTQYFGPGTRLTVL.

This clone was picked up a small number of times. Other nucleotide sequences from this sample produce the same CDR3. The chain employs TRBV9 and TRBJ1-2; no clear D. Trimming took 3 bases from V and 2 from J, leaving 5 bases between them. The CDR3 covers 12 residues. Per germline, CDR1 SGDLS and CDR2 YYNGEE. CDR3 DNA sequence: TGTGCCAGCAGCGAGGGAAACTATGGCTACACCTTC. Residues: CASSEGNYGYTF. The full variable domain, with the rest looked up from reference TRBV9 and TRBJ1-2, is DSGVTQTPKHLITATGQRVTLRCSPRSGDLSVYWYQQSLDQGLQFLIQYYNGEERAKGNILERFSAQQFPDLHSELNLSSLELGDSALYFCASSEGNYGYTFGSGTRLTVV.

The V and J genes are TRBV6-5 and TRBJ2-2; TRBD2 aligns across 7 bases. The CDR3 loop spans 15 amino acids. Germline lookup yields CDR1 MNHEY and CDR2 SVGAGI. J lost 12 bases, V lost 5 bases, and 15 bases had no gene match. CDR3 sequence reads: CASSPLEARGVKLFF. In nucleotides, the CDR3 is TGTGCCAGCAGTCCTTTAGAGGCTCGGGGGGTGAAGCTGTTTTTT.

The J gene is TRBJ2-5, the V gene TRBV5-1, with 8 nucleotides matching TRBD2. V gave up 4 bases and J gave up 5 bases; unmatched junction bases: 7. CDR3 length: 14 amino acids. The V gene's germline CDR1 is SGHRS and CDR2 YFSETQ. The CDR3 protein is CASSPRGLEETQYF. The CDR3, as DNA: TGCGCCAGCAGCCCGAGGGGACTAGAGGAGACCCAGTACTTC. Drawing the rest from reference TRBV5-1 and TRBJ2-5, the complete variable domain is KAGVTQTPRYLIKTRGQQVTLSCSPISGHRSVSWYQQTPGQGLQFLFEYFSETQRNKGNFPGRFSGRQFSNSRSEMNVSTLELGDSALYLCASSPRGLEETQYFGPGTRLLVL.